The sequence of this TCR beta chain was determined in a study of T cells in lung cancer brain metastases. Study-level points and caveats: Brain metastases had fewer unique productive clones than primaries (median approximately 1,600 versus 4,100).

Points on this clone: Its antigen is currently unknown.

Sequencing used immunoSEQ multiplex PCR; TCRdb keeps in-frame clones, though not all of them. This sample has roughly 4,500 clones; around nine tenths occur once, and the top ten carry 8.1%. CDR1 MNHEY and CDR2 SVGAGI come from the germline V gene. The ends were cut back, 6 bases at V and 6 bases at J, with 17 bases in the middle. The CDR3 runs 14 residues. The sequence came from a man aged 55-75 years with non-small cell lung cancer. Sequenced input: tumor tissue from the primary lung tumor. The chain couples TRBV6-5 to TRBJ1-1, with D tentatively TRBD1 (6 bases). The CDR3 sequence: CASSRTVNLAEAFF. The CDR3 DNA sequence: TGTGCCAGCAGCCGGACAGTGAACCTAGCTGAAGCTTTCTTT.